This TCR beta chain emerged from a study of T cell clonality in common variable immunodeficiency. The germline gives CDR1 LNHDA, CDR2 SQIVND (reference sequence). The CDR3 consists of 15 residues. The V end was cut by 6 bases, the J end by 3 bases, with 17 bases between. TCRdb's table, derived via immunoSEQ multiplex PCR, lists solely in-frame clones and lacks some. Observed in the sample are around 57,000 clones, none of them singletons. This clone was picked up many times. The read ends 3 residues before the CDR3 terminus; that terminus is restored from the germline J gene. V gene TRBV19 combines with J gene TRBJ2-5; weak D call: TRBD1 (6 bases). This TCR derives from a person between 18 and 69 years old in good health. Sequencing was done on a sample of peripheral blood mononuclear cells. The CDR3 sequence: CASREQGGGKETQYF. CDR3 bases read: TGTGCCAGTAGGGAACAGGGTGGTGGCAAAGAGACC. Based on the CDR3 plus reference TRBV19 and TRBJ2-5, the full variable domain is DGGITQSPKYLFRKEGQNVTLSCEQNLNHDAMYWYRQDPGQGLRLIYYSQIVNDFQKGDIAEGYSVSREKKESFPLTVTSAQKNPTAFYLCASREQGGGKETQYFGPGTRLLVL.